This T cell receptor (beta chain) came from a study of blood T cell repertoires in COVID-19. V gave up 7 bases and J gave up 1 base; unmatched junction bases: 13. CDR3 size: 17 residues. Germline V gene sequence: CDR1 WSHSY, CDR2 SAAADI. Per the study methods: Estimates of nucleated cell counts were drawn from the amplification of reference gene primers. Here immunoSEQ multiplex PCR was the method, and the copy in TCRdb shows in-frame clones only, minus some. The V and J calls and the clone size are those of that table, but D and trimming were determined from the DNA. The sample includes over 45,000 clones, around 83% seen only once; the top ten take approximately 6%.

The receptor was derived from a human donor in a cohort sampled during active or convalescent COVID-19. Material for sequencing was peripheral blood. The rearrangement links TRBV10-2 to TRBJ2-7, with 10 bases matching TRBD2. CDR3 nucleotides: TGCGCCAGCACCCAGGGTAGCGGGGGGCCCCCTTCCTACGAGCAGTACTTC. It is translated as CASTQGSGGPPSYEQYF.